The clone carrying this T cell receptor (beta chain) has at least ten counts. What it binds is not known. Germline trimming cut 7 bases from V and 4 bases from J; bases unmatched to any gene: 15. CDR1 and CDR2 (germline): SQVTM, ANQGSEA. This CDR3 comprises 15 residues. Using its own MiXCR run on the 5' RACE reads, TCRdb lists one record per CDR3 protein. The sample has 1.5 million to 2 million distinct CDR3 sequences, less than 40% seen once. The data originate from a study of identical twins. General study points: Analyses based on zero insertions could be partly confounded by invariant MAIT and iNKT cells.

This clonotype was obtained from a newborn girl in good health. Sequencing was done on a sample of cord blood. The genes are TRBV29-1 and TRBJ2-7, with 8 bases fitting TRBD2. Written as DNA, the CDR3 is TGCAGCGACCCAATAGCGGGACTAGAACATTACGAGCAGTACTTC. Translation: CSDPIAGLEHYEQYF.